By frequency, the clone carrying this TCR beta chain registers medium-sized. Its antigen is undetermined. TRB rearrangements were amplified by touch-down multiplex PCR with mixed TRB-A/B primers. TCRdb reprocessed the multiplex PCR reads and reports one entry per CDR3 protein, with no DNA. Recorded for this sample: about 3,400 distinct CDR3 sequences. In germline, CDR1 is MNHEY, CDR2 SVGEGT. The CDR3 loop spans 15 amino acids. This sample stems from a study of T cell clusters in autoimmune cytopenias. TRB was amplified from about 260 ng of peripheral blood genomic DNA per sample. The study's findings and limits: The T cell clusters were defined only in silico, without experimental functional validation.

These same data were also listed under a study on T cell repertoires in aging, cancer and after chemotherapy. In that study: Donors were grouped into six age bands spanning 30 or younger through 70 or older. Compared with age-matched healthy donors, untreated hematological or solid cancer patients showed higher blood TCR clonality.

This chain links TRBV6-2 or TRBV6-3 with TRBJ2-5; absent DNA, TCRdb's TRBD2 call cannot be checked. The receptor was isolated from a human donor in good health. Sequenced: peripheral blood. The CDR3 is CASSSLDRNQETQYF.